The 32 T cell receptor beta chains in this list originate from one sample, sequenced in a study of T cell repertoires in cytomegalovirus infection. TCRdb re-called the reads with MiXCR, one entry per CDR3 protein. The sample consists of about 900,000 distinct CDR3 sequences, 31% of them appearing once. Antigen specificity for these receptors is unknown. This sample comprised cultured CD8+ T cells from PBMCs, obtained from culture after CMV antigen stimulation. Receptor source: a human donor in good health (CMV status not recorded). Some clones in this sample may be carry-over from other donors' samples.

Of note for this clonotype: A much more abundant neighbour one base away suggests this may be a read error. CDR3 sequence: CASSFSGDIEQSF. The CDR3 DNA is TGTGCCAGCAGCTTCAGCGGGGATATTGAGCAGTCCTTC. The chain uses TRBV7-2 and TRBJ2-1; 7 nucleotides match TRBD2. This CDR3 spans 13 amino acids. In germline, CDR1 is SGHTA, CDR2 FQGNSA.

This clonotype occurred a few times. V usage is TRBV29-1 and J usage is TRBJ2-3; 7 bases fit TRBD1. In germline, CDR1 is SQVTM, CDR2 ANQGSEA. J was trimmed by 0 bases and V by 5 bases; bases with no gene match: 5. The CDR3 is 14 residues long. CDR3 in amino acids: CSVIGTVSTDTQYF. CDR3 sequence (DNA): TGCAGCGTTATTGGGACAGTTAGCACAGATACGCAGTATTTT.

The J gene is TRBJ1-2, the V gene TRBV27; weak D call: TRBD1 (5 bases). Germline V gene lookup returns CDR1 MNHEY and CDR2 SMNVEV (reference sequence). CDR3 length equals 14 residues. Trimming shortened V by 6 bases and J by 7 bases, and 18 bases separated the two germline ends. This CDR3 is CASRGGVGGFGYTF. CDR3 sequence (DNA): TGTGCCAGCAGGGGCGGTGTCGGGGGATTTGGCTACACCTTC.

The chain couples TRBV27 to TRBJ2-5; D might be TRBD1 (6 bases). Germline V CDR1 and CDR2: MNHEY, SMNVEV (reference sequence). The CDR3 has 14 amino acids. Trimming removed 6 bases from V and 1 base from J, with 12 bases in between. The CDR3 is CASSKGHSQETQYF. In nucleotides, the CDR3 is TGTGCCAGCAGCAAGGGACATAGCCAAGAGACCCAGTACTTC.

The V gene is TRBV29-1, the J gene TRBJ2-5, with a possible D match to TRBD2 (6 bases). Germline assignment: CDR1 SQVTM and CDR2 ANQGSEA. Trimming shortened V by 4 bases and J by 4 bases, and 16 bases separated the two germline ends. The CDR3 length is 14 residues. For the CDR3, the DNA is TGCAGCGTTGGGGGGGTAATACCACGAGAGACCCAGTACTTC. It encodes CSVGGVIPRETQYF. Supplemented by reference TRBV29-1 and TRBJ2-5, the full variable domain reads SAVISQKPSRDICQRGTSLTIQCQVDSQVTMMFWYRQQPGQSLTLIATANQGSEATYESGFVIDKFPISRPNLTFSTLTVSNMSPEDSSIYLCSVGGVIPRETQYFGPGTRLLVL.

The chain employs TRBV25-1 and TRBJ2-5; 7 positions agree with TRBD2. CDR1 is MGHDK, CDR2 SYGVNS, per germline. This CDR3 is built from 12 residues. CDR3 protein: CTTHLGGETQYF. The DNA for the CDR3 is TGTACTACTCACTTGGGGGGGGAGACCCAGTACTTC. Combining the CDR3 with reference TRBV25-1 and TRBJ2-5 gives the whole variable domain EADIYQTPRYLVIGTGKKITLECSQTMGHDKMYWYQQDPGMELHLIHYSYGVNSTEKGDLSSESTVSRIRTEHFPLTLESARPSHTSQYLCTTHLGGETQYFGPGTRLLVL.

In its sample, this clonotype was seen a few times. One junction end disagrees with the germline gene, perhaps due to a read error. The chain has TRBV7-7 and TRBJ2-2; perhaps TRBD2 as D (6 bases). Germline values: CDR1 SSHAT, CDR2 FNYEAQ (reference sequence). This CDR3 has 14 residues. The CDR3 protein is CASSRGTITGELFF. CDR3 bases: TGTGCTAGCAGCCGCGGGACGATTACCGGGGAGCTGTTTTTT.

A few counts support this clonotype. This chain links TRBV7-6 with TRBJ2-1, with TRBD1 as a possible D gene (6 bases). CDR3 length: 16 residues. From germline, CDR1 is SGHVS and CDR2 FNYEAQ. Trimming shortened V by 0 bases and J by 4 bases, and 13 bases separated the two germline ends. The CDR3 nucleotides are TGTGCCAGCAGCTTAGCGATGGGGGCCTCTTACAATGAGCAGTTCTTC. It encodes CASSLAMGASYNEQFF. The full variable domain, rest sourced from reference TRBV7-6 and TRBJ2-1, is GAGVSQSPRYKVTKRGQDVALRCDPISGHVSLYWYRQALGQGPEFLTYFNYEAQQDKSGLPNDRFSAERPEGSISTLTIQRTEQRDSAMYRCASSLAMGASYNEQFFGPGTRLTVL.

This chain uses TRBV6-1 with TRBJ2-7, with D unclear. The V end lost 2 bases, the J end lost 4 bases, and 9 bases lay between the germline ends. CDR3 size: 13 residues. The germline V gene has CDR1 MNHNS and CDR2 SASEGT. The CDR3 sequence is CASSERAVYEQYV. CDR3 coding DNA: TGTGCCAGCAGTGAAAGGGCAGTTTACGAGCAGTACGTC.

This rearrangement joins TRBV5-6 to TRBJ2-1, with unresolved D. This CDR3 spans 13 amino acids. V was clipped by 1 base and J by 6 bases, with 8 bases between them. Germline V lookup: CDR1 SGHDT, CDR2 YYEEEE. CDR3 DNA: TGTGCCAGCAGCTTGCCACGGATCAATGAGCAGTTCTTC. Amino acids: CASSLPRINEQFF.

This clonotype has only a few counts. V and J are TRBV15 and TRBJ2-6; 7 bases agree with TRBD1. Germline loops: CDR1 LNHNV, CDR2 YYDKDF (reference sequence). The CDR3 is made up of 17 amino acids. V lost 5 bases to trimming and J lost 0 bases; unmatched junction nucleotides: 7. Here the CDR3 DNA reads TGTGCCACCAGCTCGCCGGGACAGAGCTCTGGGGCCAACGTCCTGACTTTC. Its protein is CATSSPGQSSGANVLTF.

The gene calls are TRBV12-5 and TRBJ1-2; 8 nucleotides line up with TRBD1. Germline loops: CDR1 LGHNT, CDR2 FRNRAP. This CDR3 contains 15 residues. V trimming: 6 bases; J trimming: 2 bases; junction bases outside the gene matches: 8. The CDR3 is CASGSTGDVNYGYTF. CDR3 nucleotides: TGTGCTAGTGGATCGACAGGGGACGTCAACTATGGCTACACCTTC.

This rearrangement joins TRBV4-1 to TRBJ2-1; D not resolved. The length of the CDR3 is 11 residues. Trimming removed 5 bases at V and 10 bases at J, with 9 bases between. The germline V gene encodes CDR1 MGHRA and CDR2 YSYEKL. In DNA form, the CDR3 reads TGCGCCAGCAGCGGAGATAGGGAGCAGTTCTTC. Translation gives CASSGDREQFF.

This chain links TRBV20-1 with TRBJ1-2, with 7 nucleotides matching TRBD1. Trimming cost V 5 bases and J 6 bases; bases outside gene matches: 12. CDR1 is DFQATT, CDR2 SNEGSKA, per germline (reference sequence). The CDR3 runs 14 residues. This CDR3 is CSALTGTEEDGYTF. The CDR3, as DNA: TGCAGTGCTCTGACAGGGACGGAAGAGGATGGCTACACCTTC.

This clonotype was found a few times. The chain uses TRBV10-3 and TRBJ2-1; tentative D call: TRBD2 (6 bases). Germline CDR1 is ENHRY and CDR2 is SYGVKD. This CDR3 has 17 residues. V was cut by 3 bases and J by 2 bases, with 17 bases left in between. The CDR3 region has the DNA TGTGCCATCAGTGAAAACTCCGGAGGACTAACCTACAATGAGCAGTTCTTC. Protein: CAISENSGGLTYNEQFF.

The chain uses TRBV20-1 and TRBJ1-5; D is unresolved. Germline V gene data show CDR1 as DFQATT and CDR2 as SNEGSKA (reference sequence). V lost 3 bases, J lost 2 bases, and 14 bases lay in between. The CDR3 length is 15 residues. CDR3 amino acids: CSASPSSWGNQPQHF. The CDR3 DNA reads TGCAGTGCTAGCCCCTCCAGTTGGGGCAATCAGCCCCAGCATTTT.

The chain links TRBV7-9 to TRBJ2-5; D might be TRBD2 (6 bases). The CDR3 spans 16 residues. V lost 4 bases to trimming and J lost 2 bases, with 17 bases between them. Germline CDR1 is SEHNR and CDR2 is FQNEAQ (reference sequence). CDR3 nucleotide sequence: TGTGCCAGCAGCTCCCGCGATAGTGGGACTCAAGAGACCCAGTACTTC. It specifies CASSSRDSGTQETQYF.

Only a few counts were recorded for this clonotype. The chain is built from TRBV7-9 and TRBJ2-5; possible D gene TRBD1, 5 bases. V dropped 2 bases and J dropped 7 bases, with 26 bases sitting between them. The germline CDR1 and CDR2 sequences are SEHNR and FQNEAQ (reference sequence). This CDR3 is 18 amino acids long. CDR3 loop: CASSLTSAADIPRWTQYF. The DNA for the CDR3 is TGTGCCAGCAGCTTAACCTCTGCCGCGGACATCCCGAGGTGGACCCAGTACTTC.

CDR3 residues: CASSSPLAGDTGELFF. The CDR3 DNA reads TGTGCCAGCAGCTCACCACTAGCGGGGGACACCGGGGAGCTGTTTTTT. The chain couples TRBV7-4 to TRBJ2-2, with 11 bases lining up with TRBD2. J lost 3 bases, V lost 4 bases, and 4 bases had no gene match. Germline loops: CDR1 SGHVT, CDR2 SQSDAQ. The CDR3 is 16 residues long. The full variable domain, in which reference TRBV7-4 and TRBJ2-2 provide the parts outside the CDR3, is GAGVSQSPRYKVAKRGRDVALRCDSISGHVTLYWYRQTLGQGSEVLTYSQSDAQRDKSGRPSGRFSAERPERSVSTLKIQRTEQGDSAVYLCASSSPLAGDTGELFFGEGSRLTVL.

This clonotype was counted between two and nine times. The rearrangement links TRBV27 to TRBJ1-2; the D is unclear. This CDR3 region has 15 residues. V dropped 5 bases and J dropped 8 bases, with 21 bases sitting between them. The germline V gene has CDR1 MNHEY and CDR2 SMNVEV (reference sequence). Here the CDR3 DNA reads TGTGCCAGCAGTCCGTCTCCGGGCTCCCTCAGGGGCTACACCTTC. Protein product: CASSPSPGSLRGYTF.

A remark on this clonotype: Sequence at one end of the junction differs from germline and may be a read error. The V and J genes are TRBV6-2 or TRBV6-3 and TRBJ2-1, with D unclear. The CDR3 is 12 residues long. Germline CDR1 and CDR2: MNHEY and SVGEGT. DNA for the CDR3: TGTGTCAGCAGTACCTTATACAATGAGCAGTTCTTC. Protein: CVSSTLYNEQFF.

This clonotype turned up a few times. The J gene is TRBJ2-3, the V gene TRBV29-1; maybe TRBD1 (6 bases). CDR1 and CDR2 from the germline V gene are SQVTM and ANQGSEA. The ends were cut back, 1 base at V and 6 bases at J, with 17 bases in the middle. CDR3 size: 15 residues. The CDR3 DNA reads TGCAGCGTTGAAGGGGCAGGGGACGGTTTGGATACGCAGTATTTT. Its translation: CSVEGAGDGLDTQYF.

This clonotype was recorded a few times. This rearrangement joins TRBV19 to TRBJ1-5; 11 nucleotides match TRBD1. The V gene's germline CDR1 is LNHDA and CDR2 SQIVND (reference sequence). V trimming: 5 bases; J trimming: 5 bases; junction bases outside the gene matches: 5. The CDR3 is 15 amino acids. The DNA of the CDR3 is TGTGCCAGTAGTTGGACAGGGGGCGCTTATCAGCCCCAGCATTTT. Translating gives CASSWTGGAYQPQHF.

A few counts support this clonotype. This chain uses TRBV7-9 with TRBJ2-2; 10 bases align to TRBD2. V gave up 5 bases and J gave up 1 base; unmatched junction bases: 4. Germline CDR1 and CDR2: SEHNR and FQNEAQ (reference sequence). This CDR3 comprises 16 residues. CDR3 in DNA: TGTGCCAGCAGCCCCGCTAGCGGGGGGAACACCGGGGAGCTGTTTTTT. This codes for CASSPASGGNTGELFF.

At least ten counts were recorded for this clonotype. The rearrangement links TRBV7-6 to TRBJ2-7; 8 bases match TRBD1. Germline V lookup: CDR1 SGHVS, CDR2 FNYEAQ. The CDR3 is made up of 16 amino acids. The J segment lost 5 bases and the V segment lost 2 bases, leaving 11 bases of the junction unmatched. CDR3 protein: CASSLFHGTGGNEQYF. The CDR3 coding sequence is TGTGCCAGCAGCTTATTTCATGGGACAGGAGGGAACGAGCAGTACTTC.

V gene TRBV6-2 or TRBV6-3 combines with J gene TRBJ2-7; tentative D call: TRBD2 (6 bases). Per the germline V gene, CDR1 is MNHEY and CDR2 is SVGEGT. CDR3 size: 15 residues. The V end lost 2 bases, the J end lost 2 bases, and 13 bases lay between the germline ends. The DNA of the CDR3 is TGTGCCAGCAGTTACCCGGGACTCCCCGCCTACGAGCAGTACTTC. Protein product: CASSYPGLPAYEQYF.

V and J are TRBV27 and TRBJ2-4; TRBD1 or TRBD2 may be the D gene (6 bases each). Trimming pared 8 bases from V and 8 bases from J, leaving 16 bases between. CDR3 length equals 13 residues. CDR1 and CDR2 from the germline V gene are MNHEY and SMNVEV (reference sequence). Here the CDR3 DNA reads TGTGCCAGCCGAAAGGGGGGCCCAGACATTCAGTACTTC. It translates to CASRKGGPDIQYF.

J is TRBJ1-1 and V is TRBV2, with D perhaps matching TRBD1 (5 bases). V was clipped by 8 bases and J by 5 bases, with 12 bases between them. Germline CDR1 SNHLY, CDR2 FYNNEI. The CDR3 contains 12 residues. In nucleotides, the CDR3 is TGTGCCAGCGCCGGGGGGTGGACTGAAGCTTTCTTT. Its protein product is CASAGGWTEAFF.

The J gene is TRBJ2-1, the V gene TRBV2; TRBD2 agrees at 8 bases. Germline CDR1 and CDR2: SNHLY and FYNNEI. V gave up 5 bases and J gave up 3 bases; unmatched junction bases: 12. This CDR3 has 17 amino acids. The CDR3 loop reads CASSSGGPHKHYNEQFF. CDR3 nucleotides: TGTGCCAGCAGTAGCGGGGGACCTCATAAGCACTACAATGAGCAGTTCTTC.

This clonotype was counted a few times. The CDR3 loop is CASSLGQSAEKLFF. CDR3 coding DNA: TGTGCCAGCAGCCTTGGACAGAGCGCTGAAAAACTGTTTTTT. This rearrangement joins TRBV27 to TRBJ1-4; the D gene is possibly TRBD1 (6 bases). The CDR3 runs 14 residues. Germline assignment: CDR1 MNHEY and CDR2 SMNVEV (reference sequence). V was shortened by 6 bases and J by 7 bases, with 15 bases between the two germline ends.

This clonotype was found a few times. This chain connects TRBV27 to TRBJ2-3; a possible D gene is TRBD1 (7 bases). CDR3 size: 15 residues. V gave up 7 bases and J gave up 2 bases, with 16 bases separating them. Germline V gene lookup returns CDR1 MNHEY and CDR2 SMNVEV (reference sequence). The CDR3 bases are TGTGCCAGCACGTTACAGGGGAGGTACACAGATACGCAGTATTTT. It codes for CASTLQGRYTDTQYF.

The chain carries TRBV10-3 and TRBJ2-2, with TRBD2 identical over 7 bases. The germline V gene encodes CDR1 ENHRY and CDR2 SYGVKD. The CDR3 runs to 13 residues. The junction had 4 bases not matched to a gene; V was cut back by 6 bases and J by 6 bases. In DNA form, the CDR3 reads TGTGCCATCAGGGGAGGGACGCCCGGGGAGCTGTTTTTT. Its protein product is CAIRGGTPGELFF.